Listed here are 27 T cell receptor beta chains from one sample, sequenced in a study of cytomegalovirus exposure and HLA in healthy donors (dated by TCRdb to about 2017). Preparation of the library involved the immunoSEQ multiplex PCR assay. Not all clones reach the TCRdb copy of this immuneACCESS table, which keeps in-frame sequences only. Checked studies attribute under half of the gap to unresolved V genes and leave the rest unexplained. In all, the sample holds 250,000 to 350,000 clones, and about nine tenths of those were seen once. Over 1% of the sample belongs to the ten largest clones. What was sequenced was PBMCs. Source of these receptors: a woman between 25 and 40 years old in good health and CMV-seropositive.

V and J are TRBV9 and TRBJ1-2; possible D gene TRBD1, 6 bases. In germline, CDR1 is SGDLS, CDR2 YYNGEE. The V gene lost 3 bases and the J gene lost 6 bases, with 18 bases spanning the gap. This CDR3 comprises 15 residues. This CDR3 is CASSELGGMVDGYTF. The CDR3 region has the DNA TGTGCCAGCAGCGAGTTAGGGGGTATGGTTGATGGCTACACCTTC. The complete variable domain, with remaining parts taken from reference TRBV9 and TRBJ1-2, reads DSGVTQTPKHLITATGQRVTLRCSPRSGDLSVYWYQQSLDQGLQFLIQYYNGEERAKGNILERFSAQQFPDLHSELNLSSLELGDSALYFCASSELGGMVDGYTFGSGTRLTVV.

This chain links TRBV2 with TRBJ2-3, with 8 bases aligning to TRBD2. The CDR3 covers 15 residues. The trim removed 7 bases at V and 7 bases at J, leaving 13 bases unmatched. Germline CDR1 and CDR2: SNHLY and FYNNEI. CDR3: CASTGTPGGPNTQYF. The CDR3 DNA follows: TGTGCCAGCACCGGGACTCCGGGGGGGCCTAATACGCAGTATTTT.

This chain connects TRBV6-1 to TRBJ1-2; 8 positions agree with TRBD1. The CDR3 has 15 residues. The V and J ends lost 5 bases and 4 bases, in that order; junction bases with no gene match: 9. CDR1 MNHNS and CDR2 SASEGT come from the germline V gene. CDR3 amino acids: CASSKQGAGSYGYTF. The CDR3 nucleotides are TGTGCCAGCAGTAAGCAGGGGGCGGGCTCCTATGGCTACACCTTC.

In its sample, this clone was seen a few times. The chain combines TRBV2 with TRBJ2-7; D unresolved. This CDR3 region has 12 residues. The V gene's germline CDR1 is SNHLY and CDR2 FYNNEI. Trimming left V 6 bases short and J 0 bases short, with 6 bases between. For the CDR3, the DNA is TGTGCCAGCAGCGGCAACTCCTACGAGCAGTACTTC. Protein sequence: CASSGNSYEQYF.

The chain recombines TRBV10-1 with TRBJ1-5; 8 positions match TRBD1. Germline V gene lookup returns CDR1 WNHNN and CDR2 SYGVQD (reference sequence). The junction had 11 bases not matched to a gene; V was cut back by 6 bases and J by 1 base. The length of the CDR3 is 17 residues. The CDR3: CASRDAGRGPSNQPQHF. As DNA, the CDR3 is TGCGCCAGCAGGGACGCCGGCAGGGGGCCCAGCAATCAGCCCCAGCATTTT.

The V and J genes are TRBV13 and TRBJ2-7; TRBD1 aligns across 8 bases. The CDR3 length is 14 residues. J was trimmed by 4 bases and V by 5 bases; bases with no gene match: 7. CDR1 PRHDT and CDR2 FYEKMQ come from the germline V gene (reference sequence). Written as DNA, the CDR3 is TGTGCCAGCAGCCCTAGGACAGGGAGTTACGAGCAGTACTTC. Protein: CASSPRTGSYEQYF.

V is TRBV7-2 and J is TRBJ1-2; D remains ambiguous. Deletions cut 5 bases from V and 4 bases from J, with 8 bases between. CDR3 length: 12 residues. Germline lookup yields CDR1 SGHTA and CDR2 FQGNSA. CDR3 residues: CASSPHTYGYTF. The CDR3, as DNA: TGTGCCAGCAGCCCCCATACCTATGGCTACACCTTC. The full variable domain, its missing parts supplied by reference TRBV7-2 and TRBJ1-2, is GAGVSQSPSNKVTEKGKDVELRCDPISGHTALYWYRQSLGQGLEFLIYFQGNSAPDKSGLPSDRFSAERTGGSVSTLTIQRTQQEDSAVYLCASSPHTYGYTFGSGTRLTVV.

The CDR3 nucleotides are TGTGCCAGCAGAGCAAGGACAGGGGATAAGAATGAGCAGTTCTTC. It translates to CASRARTGDKNEQFF. The V call is TRBV6-1, the J call TRBJ2-1; TRBD1 agrees at 9 bases. Germline CDR1 and CDR2: MNHNS and SASEGT. The CDR3 spans 15 residues. J lost 7 bases, V lost 6 bases, and 10 bases had no gene match.

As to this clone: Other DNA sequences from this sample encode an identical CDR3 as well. In nucleotides, the CDR3 is TGTGCCAGCAGCTTAGAGGTTTATAGCAATCAGCCCCAGCATTTT. Translating it yields CASSLEVYSNQPQHF. The chain joins TRBV7-2 to TRBJ1-5; D not resolved. V lost 1 base, J lost 0 bases, and 7 bases lay in between. The CDR3 sequence is 15 residues long. Germline assignment: CDR1 SGHTA and CDR2 FQGNSA.

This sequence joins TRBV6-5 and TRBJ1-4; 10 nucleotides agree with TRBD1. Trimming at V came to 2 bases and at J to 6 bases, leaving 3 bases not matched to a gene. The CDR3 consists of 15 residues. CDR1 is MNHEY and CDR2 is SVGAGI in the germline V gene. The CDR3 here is CASSYDRGRDEKLFF. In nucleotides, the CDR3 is TGTGCCAGCAGTTACGACAGGGGGCGGGATGAAAAACTGTTTTTT.

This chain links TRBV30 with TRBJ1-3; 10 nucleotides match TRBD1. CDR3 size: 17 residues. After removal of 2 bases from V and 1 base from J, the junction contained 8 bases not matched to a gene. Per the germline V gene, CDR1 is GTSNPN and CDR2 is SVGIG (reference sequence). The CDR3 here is CAWSPTGTGESGNTIYF. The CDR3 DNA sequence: TGTGCCTGGAGTCCAACCGGGACAGGGGAATCTGGAAACACCATATATTTT.

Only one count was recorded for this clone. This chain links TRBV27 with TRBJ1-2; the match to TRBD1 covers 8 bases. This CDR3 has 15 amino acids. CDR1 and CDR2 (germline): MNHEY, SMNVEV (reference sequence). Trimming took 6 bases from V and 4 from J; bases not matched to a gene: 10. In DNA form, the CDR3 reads TGTGCCAGCAGCTTAGACAGGGGAAGAGGCTATGGCTACACCTTC. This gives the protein CASSLDRGRGYGYTF.

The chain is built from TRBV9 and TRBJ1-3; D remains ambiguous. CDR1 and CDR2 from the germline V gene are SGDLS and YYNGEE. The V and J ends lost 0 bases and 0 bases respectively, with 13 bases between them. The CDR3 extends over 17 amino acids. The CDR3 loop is CASSVAAAIHSGNTIYF. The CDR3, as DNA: TGTGCCAGCAGCGTAGCGGCAGCAATACACTCTGGAAACACCATATATTTT.

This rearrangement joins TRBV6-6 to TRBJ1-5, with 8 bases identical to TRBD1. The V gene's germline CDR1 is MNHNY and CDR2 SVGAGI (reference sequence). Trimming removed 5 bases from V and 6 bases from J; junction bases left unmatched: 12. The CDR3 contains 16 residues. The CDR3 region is CASSPLTGEGTQPQHF. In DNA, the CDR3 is TGTGCCAGCAGTCCCTTGACAGGGGAGGGCACTCAGCCCCAGCATTTT.

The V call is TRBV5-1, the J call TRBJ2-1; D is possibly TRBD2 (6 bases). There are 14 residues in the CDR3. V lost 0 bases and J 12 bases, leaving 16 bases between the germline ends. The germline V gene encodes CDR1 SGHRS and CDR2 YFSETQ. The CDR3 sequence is CASSLETRLVRQFF. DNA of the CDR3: TGCGCCAGCAGCTTGGAGACTAGATTGGTGCGGCAGTTCTTC.

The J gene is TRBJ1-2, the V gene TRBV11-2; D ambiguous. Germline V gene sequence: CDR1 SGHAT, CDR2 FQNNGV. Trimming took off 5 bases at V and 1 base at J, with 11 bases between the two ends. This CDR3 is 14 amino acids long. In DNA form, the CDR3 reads TGTGCCAGCAGCCGCTTGCAGAGTAACTATGGCTACACCTTC. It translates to CASSRLQSNYGYTF.

Written as DNA, the CDR3 is TGCGCCAGCAGCCAAGATCGGAGCGGGGGCCACACCGGGGAGCTGTTTTTT. Its translation is CASSQDRSGGHTGELFF. This chain joins TRBV4-3 and TRBJ2-2, with 8 bases that match TRBD2. The CDR3 has 17 residues. Per germline, CDR1 LGHNA and CDR2 YSLEER. After removal of 0 bases from V and 3 bases from J, the junction contained 6 bases not matched to a gene.

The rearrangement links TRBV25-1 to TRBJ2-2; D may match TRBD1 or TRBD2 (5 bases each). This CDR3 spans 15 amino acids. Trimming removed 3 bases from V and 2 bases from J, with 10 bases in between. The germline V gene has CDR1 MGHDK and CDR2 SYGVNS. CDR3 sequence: CASSDGTDNTGELFF. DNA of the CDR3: TGTGCCAGCAGTGACGGGACGGATAACACCGGGGAGCTGTTTTTT. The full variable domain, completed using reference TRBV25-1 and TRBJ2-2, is EADIYQTPRYLVIGTGKKITLECSQTMGHDKMYWYQQDPGMELHLIHYSYGVNSTEKGDLSSESTVSRIRTEHFPLTLESARPSHTSQYLCASSDGTDNTGELFFGEGSRLTVL.

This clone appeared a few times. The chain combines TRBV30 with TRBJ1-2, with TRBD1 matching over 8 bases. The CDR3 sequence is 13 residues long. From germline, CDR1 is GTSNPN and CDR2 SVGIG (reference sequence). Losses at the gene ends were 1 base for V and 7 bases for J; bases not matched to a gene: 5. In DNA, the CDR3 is TGTGCCTGGAGTGCAGGGGGCCCTAGTGGCTACACCTTC. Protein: CAWSAGGPSGYTF.

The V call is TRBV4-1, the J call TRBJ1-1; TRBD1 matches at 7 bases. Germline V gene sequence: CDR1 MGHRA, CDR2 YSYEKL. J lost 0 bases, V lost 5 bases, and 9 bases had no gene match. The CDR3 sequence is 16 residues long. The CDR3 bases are TGCGCCAGCAGCTTATCAACCGGGACAGTGAACACTGAAGCTTTCTTT. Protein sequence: CASSLSTGTVNTEAFF.

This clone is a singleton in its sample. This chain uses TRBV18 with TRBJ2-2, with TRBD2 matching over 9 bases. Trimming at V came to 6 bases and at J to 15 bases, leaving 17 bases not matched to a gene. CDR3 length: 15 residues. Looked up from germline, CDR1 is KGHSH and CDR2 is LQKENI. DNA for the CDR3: TGTGCCAGCTCGATGGGACTAGCACTCGCGTACCGAGTGTTTTTT. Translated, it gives CASSMGLALAYRVFF.

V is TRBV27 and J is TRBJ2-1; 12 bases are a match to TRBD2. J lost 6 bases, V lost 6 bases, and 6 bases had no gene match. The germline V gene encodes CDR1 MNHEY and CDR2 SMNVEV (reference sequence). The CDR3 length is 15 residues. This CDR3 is CASSRLAGVLNEQFF. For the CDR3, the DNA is TGTGCCAGCAGCCGACTAGCGGGGGTTCTCAATGAGCAGTTCTTC.

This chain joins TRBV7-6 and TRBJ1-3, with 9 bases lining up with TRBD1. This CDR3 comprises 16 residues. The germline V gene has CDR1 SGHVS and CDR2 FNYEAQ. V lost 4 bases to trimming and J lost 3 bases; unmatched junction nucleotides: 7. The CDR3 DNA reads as TGTGCCAGCAGCTCACCCGACAGGGGGTTTGGAAACACCATATATTTT. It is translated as CASSSPDRGFGNTIYF.

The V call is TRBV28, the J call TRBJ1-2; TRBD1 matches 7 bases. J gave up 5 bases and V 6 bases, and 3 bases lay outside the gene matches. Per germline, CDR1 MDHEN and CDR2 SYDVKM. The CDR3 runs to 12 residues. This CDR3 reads CASRTTGYGYTF. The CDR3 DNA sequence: TGTGCCAGCAGGACGACAGGGTATGGCTACACCTTC.

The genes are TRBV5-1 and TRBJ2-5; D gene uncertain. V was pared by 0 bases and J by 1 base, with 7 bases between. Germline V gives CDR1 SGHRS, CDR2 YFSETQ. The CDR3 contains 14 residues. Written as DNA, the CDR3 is TGCGCCAGCAGCTTGGCGGACCTCCAAGAGACCCAGTACTTC. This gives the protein CASSLADLQETQYF.

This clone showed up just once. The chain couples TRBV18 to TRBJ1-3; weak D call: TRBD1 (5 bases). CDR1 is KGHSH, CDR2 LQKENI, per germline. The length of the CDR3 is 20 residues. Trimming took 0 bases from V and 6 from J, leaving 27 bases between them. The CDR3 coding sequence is TGTGCCAGCTCACCACCCCTGCAGGGACTTGGCTTCGGTTTTGAAAACACCATATATTTT. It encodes CASSPPLQGLGFGFENTIYF. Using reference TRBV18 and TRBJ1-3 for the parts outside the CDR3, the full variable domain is NAGVMQNPRHLVRRRGQEARLRCSPMKGHSHVYWYRQLPEEGLKFMVYLQKENIIDESGMPKERFSAEFPKEGPSILRIQQVVRGDSAAYFCASSPPLQGLGFGFENTIYFGEGSWLTVV.

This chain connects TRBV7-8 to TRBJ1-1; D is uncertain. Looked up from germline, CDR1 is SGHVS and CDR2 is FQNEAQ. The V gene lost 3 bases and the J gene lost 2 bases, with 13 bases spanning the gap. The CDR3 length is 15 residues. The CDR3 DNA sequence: TGTGCCAGCAGCTTCGGTTTCCAGTTCAACACTGAAGCTTTCTTT. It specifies CASSFGFQFNTEAFF.